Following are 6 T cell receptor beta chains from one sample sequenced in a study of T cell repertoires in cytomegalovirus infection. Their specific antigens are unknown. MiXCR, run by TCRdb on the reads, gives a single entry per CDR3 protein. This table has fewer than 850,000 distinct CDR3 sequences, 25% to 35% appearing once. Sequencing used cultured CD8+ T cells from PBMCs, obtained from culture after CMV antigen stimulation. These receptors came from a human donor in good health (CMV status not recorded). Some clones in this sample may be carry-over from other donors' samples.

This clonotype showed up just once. The CDR3 DNA is TGTGCCAGCAGCTTTACAGGGTTAGAACAGTTCTTC. Protein product: CASSFTGLEQFF. The genes are TRBV7-6 and TRBJ2-1; TRBD1 is a possible D gene (6 bases). V lost 3 bases to trimming and J lost 13 bases, with 13 bases between them. The germline CDR1 and CDR2 sequences are SGHVS and FNYEAQ. CDR3 length: 12 amino acids.

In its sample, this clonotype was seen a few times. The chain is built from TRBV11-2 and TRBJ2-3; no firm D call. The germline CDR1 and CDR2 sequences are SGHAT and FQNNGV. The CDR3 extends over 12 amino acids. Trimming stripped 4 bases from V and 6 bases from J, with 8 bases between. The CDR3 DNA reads TGTGCCAGCAGCTCTACTCGGGATACGCAGTATTTT. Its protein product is CASSSTRDTQYF.

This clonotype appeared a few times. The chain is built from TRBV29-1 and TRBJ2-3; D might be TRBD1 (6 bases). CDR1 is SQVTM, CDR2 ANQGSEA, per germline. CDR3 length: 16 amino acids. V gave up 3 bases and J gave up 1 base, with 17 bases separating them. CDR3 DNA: TGCAGCGTTGAGGGGGCTGAGCAGGCCCGCACAGATACGCAGTATTTT. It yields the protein CSVEGAEQARTDTQYF.

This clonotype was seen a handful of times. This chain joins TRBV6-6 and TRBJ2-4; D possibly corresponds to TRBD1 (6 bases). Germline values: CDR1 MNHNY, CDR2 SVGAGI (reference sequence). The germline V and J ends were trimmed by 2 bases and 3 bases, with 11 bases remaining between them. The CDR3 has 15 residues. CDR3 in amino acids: CASSYPDRGKNIQYF. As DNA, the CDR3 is TGTGCCAGCAGTTACCCGGACAGAGGCAAAAACATTCAGTACTTC.

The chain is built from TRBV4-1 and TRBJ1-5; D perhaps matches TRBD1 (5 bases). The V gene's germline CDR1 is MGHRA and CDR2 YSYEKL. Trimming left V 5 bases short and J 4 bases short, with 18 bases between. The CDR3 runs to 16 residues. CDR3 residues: CASSWTFGAQNQPQHF. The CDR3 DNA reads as TGCGCCAGCAGCTGGACTTTTGGGGCCCAAAATCAGCCCCAGCATTTT.

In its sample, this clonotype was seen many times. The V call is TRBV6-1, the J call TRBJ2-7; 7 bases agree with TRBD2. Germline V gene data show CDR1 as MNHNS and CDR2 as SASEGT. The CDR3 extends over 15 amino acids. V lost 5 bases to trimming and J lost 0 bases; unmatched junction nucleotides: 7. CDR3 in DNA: TGTGCCAGCAGTCGAGGGAGGGGAAGCTCCTACGAGCAGTACTTC. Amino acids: CASSRGRGSSYEQYF.